The 7 T cell receptor beta chains listed next were all sequenced from one sample in a study of chemoradiotherapy in HPV16-positive cancers. Profiled with immunoSEQ multiplex PCR; TCRdb holds only in-frame clones, not every one. The table lists about 7,900 clones, roughly nine tenths of them singletons. The starting material was blood, obtained from a patient who underwent chemoradiotherapy. These receptors were obtained from a human donor with HPV-associated anogenital cancer.

The chain couples TRBV27 to TRBJ1-4, with D possibly matching TRBD1 (5 bases). V was trimmed by 6 bases and J by 8 bases, leaving 16 bases between them. Germline lookup yields CDR1 MNHEY and CDR2 SMNVEV (reference sequence). The CDR3 spans 14 residues. The CDR3 region is CASRYQGVREKLFF. As DNA, the CDR3 is TGTGCCAGCAGGTACCAGGGTGTTCGAGAAAAACTGTTTTTT.

V and J are TRBV12-5 and TRBJ2-3; perhaps TRBD2 as D (6 bases). The germline V and J ends were trimmed by 3 bases and 4 bases, with 11 bases remaining between them. The CDR3 is made up of 14 amino acids. The V gene's germline CDR1 is LGHNT and CDR2 FRNRAP. CDR3 protein: CASGLAGTSDTQYF. CDR3 DNA sequence: TGTGCTAGTGGTTTAGCCGGGACTTCAGATACGCAGTATTTT. The variable domain in full, completed from reference TRBV12-5 and TRBJ2-3, reads DARVTQTPRHKVTEMGQEVTMRCQPILGHNTVFWYRQTMMQGLELLAYFRNRAPLDDSGMPKDRFSAEMPDATLATLKIQPSEPRDSAVYFCASGLAGTSDTQYFGPGTRLTVL.

This clone was counted only a few times. The V gene is TRBV10-3, the J gene TRBJ2-7; D assignment may be TRBD1 or TRBD2 (5 bases each). Germline V gives CDR1 ENHRY, CDR2 SYGVKD. The CDR3 is 12 residues long. Deletions cut 10 bases from V and 6 bases from J, with 16 bases between. The CDR3 here is CATPGPKSEQYF. The CDR3 region has the DNA TGTGCCACCCCGGGACCAAAATCCGAGCAGTACTTC.

V and J are TRBV30 and TRBJ1-1, with TRBD1 identical over 10 bases. V was pared by 5 bases and J by 5 bases, with 5 bases of the junction left unmatched. Germline CDR1 and CDR2: GTSNPN and SVGIG (reference sequence). There are 13 residues in the CDR3. The CDR3 is CAWAGQGWTEAFF. Here the CDR3 DNA reads TGTGCCTGGGCGGGACAGGGGTGGACTGAAGCTTTCTTT.

This chain links TRBV6-1 with TRBJ1-2, with D perhaps matching TRBD1 (5 bases). V lost 4 bases and J 9 bases, leaving 15 bases between the germline ends. The V gene's germline CDR1 is MNHNS and CDR2 SASEGT. This CDR3 region has 13 residues. CDR3 region: CASSGRGMERYTF. The CDR3 DNA reads TGTGCCAGCAGTGGGAGGGGCATGGAACGCTACACCTTC.

The chain combines TRBV27 with TRBJ1-4; 8 bases match TRBD1. The J segment lost 7 bases and the V segment lost 5 bases, leaving 3 bases of the junction unmatched. Germline CDR1 reads MNHEY; CDR2 reads SMNVEV (reference sequence). This CDR3 comprises 13 residues. CDR3: CASSRQGREKLFF. The CDR3 DNA sequence: TGTGCCAGCAGTAGACAGGGGCGTGAAAAACTGTTTTTT.

This clone was seen only a few times. The CDR3 bases are TGCGCCAGCAGCCAAGATCCGGGGGGCCTTGGGGAGCAGTACTTC. This codes for CASSQDPGGLGEQYF. J is TRBJ2-7 and V is TRBV4-1, with D possibly matching TRBD2 (7 bases). V lost 0 bases and J 7 bases, leaving 16 bases between the germline ends. The CDR3 runs to 15 residues. Germline CDR1 is MGHRA and CDR2 is YSYEKL.